A selection of T cell receptor beta chains follows, all from one sample in a study of shared clonotypes between healthy human individuals. The protocol was immunoSEQ multiplex PCR, while the TCRdb copy is restricted to in-frame clones and leaves out a portion. The sample has roughly 510,000 clones; 60% to 80% are singletons. Sample: PBMCs. Source of these receptors: a woman aged 40 to 55 in good health. Some clones in this sample may be carry-over from other donors' samples. The CDR3 runs from the conserved cysteine through the conserved F or W. Fields, in order: V gene, CDR3 protein.

TRBV7-7	CASSLVKLSNTGELFF
TRBV5-4	CASSRGPLTSKNEQFF
TRBV28	CASSIGGGGNYGYTF
TRBV7-6	CASSFGQRSSYEQYF
TRBV6-1	CASTGSLSSYEQYF
TRBV18	CASSPTSGSSYNEQFF
TRBV7-9	CASSSAWGVGYNEQFF
TRBV5-1	CASSTIPGVAKNIQYF
TRBV9	CASSVAWTNTGELFF
TRBV7-3	CASSTKLAGVETQYF
TRBV14	CASSQPGTLGRGYTF
TRBV9	CASSVRGTGELFF
TRBV4-3	CASSQESGPHEQYF
TRBV6-4	CASSDDRGNTEAFF
TRBV4-2	CASSQDGIGGGEQYF
TRBV6-4	CASSTGQGEHYGYTF
TRBV5-4	CASSLPGGDSYEQYF
TRBV28	CASNLNNNEQFF
TRBV19	CASSTGGYVYGYTF
TRBV5-1	CASSRDRVGQEQYF
TRBV5-1	CASSLVAGSTNNEQFF
TRBV11-3	CASSLGASPDTQYF